This T cell receptor (beta chain) was profiled in a study of OX40 agonist ivuxolimab in advanced cancers. About the study: Subjects had a mean age of about 61 years, with a range of 23 to 79; almost 85% were male.

Anyone with autoimmune disease history or systemic immunosuppression was excluded. The data were produced by immunoSEQ multiplex PCR, yet TCRdb's version contains in-frame clones alone and is incomplete. Of 70,000 to 85,000 clones listed, 70% to 85% were seen once; the top ten hold 0.95% to 1.3%. V shed 5 bases and J shed 0 bases, with 9 bases lying between them. The CDR3 covers 14 residues. Germline CDR1 is SGHRS and CDR2 is YFSETQ. The input for sequencing was CD4+ or CD8+ T cells sorted from blood, taken in a trial of the OX40 agonist ivuxolimab. The chain links TRBV5-1 to TRBJ1-5; D is undetermined. The sequence came from an adult with an advanced solid tumor such as melanoma, head and neck, liver or kidney cancer. This CDR3 is CASSPAGSNQPQHF. The CDR3 DNA sequence: TGCGCCAGCAGTCCCGCGGGTAGCAATCAGCCCCAGCATTTT.